This TCR beta chain is from a study of radiation and T cells in renal cell carcinoma. Sample time point: blood 4 weeks post-SBRT, at nephrectomy. The treatment was: 15 Gy SBRT to primary tumor, nephrectomy 4 weeks later. Using immunoSEQ multiplex PCR, the repertoire was profiled, and TCRdb retains in-frame clones only, with some absent. The table has about 78,000 clones, 89% seen once. Source: blood, taken from a patient whose treatment included radiotherapy and nephrectomy. The receptor comes from a woman in her 70s with renal cell carcinoma.

CDR3: CASSLDFTGELFF. CDR3 DNA: TGTGCCAGCAGCTTAGATTTCACCGGGGAGCTGTTTTTT. The chain is built from TRBV11-3 and TRBJ2-2, with unresolved D. This CDR3 spans 13 amino acids. Trimming removed 0 bases from V and 4 bases from J, with 3 bases in between. Per the germline V gene, CDR1 is SGHNT and CDR2 is YENEEA. Combining the CDR3 with reference TRBV11-3 and TRBJ2-2 gives the whole variable domain EAGVVQSPRYKIIEKKQPVAFWCNPISGHNTLYWYLQNLGQGPELLIRYENEEAVDDSQLPKDRFSAERLKGVDSTLKIQPAELGDSAVYLCASSLDFTGELFFGEGSRLTVL.